The 14 T cell receptor beta chains presented below share a single source sample, sequenced in a study of Graves' ophthalmopathy and Graves' hyperthyroidism. RNA transcripts yielded amplified TCR beta CDR3 regions. First-round RT-PCR with HTBI primers preceded a second-round multiplex PCR. TCRdb analysed the multiplex PCR reads with MiXCR anew, one entry per CDR3 protein. Of around 1,200,000 distinct CDR3 sequences in the sample, approximately 35% are singletons; the top ten hold roughly 10%. The sample comprised peripheral blood or thyroid tissue (not recorded which). These receptors originate from an adult man with Graves' hyperthyroidism.

The chain employs TRBV12-3 or TRBV12-4 and TRBJ2-7, with TRBD2 as a possible D gene (5 bases). Deletions cut 10 bases from V and 2 bases from J, with 12 bases between. This CDR3 region has 12 residues. The CDR3 is CATGRRTYEQYF. CDR3 DNA: TGTGCCACCGGACGGAGGACCTACGAGCAGTACTTC.

This clonotype occurred many times. The V gene is TRBV20-1, the J gene TRBJ1-6; D is unclear. The V gene lost 2 bases and the J gene lost 6 bases, with 5 bases spanning the gap. CDR3 length: 12 residues. Germline assignment: CDR1 DFQATT and CDR2 SNEGSKA (reference sequence). CDR3 nucleotides: TGCAGTGCTAGACAGACTAATTCACCCCTCCACTTT. Translated: CSARQTNSPLHF.

The gene calls are TRBV7-6 and TRBJ2-7; D unresolved. The CDR3 is 12 residues long. Between the trimmed V and J ends, which lost 6 bases and 0 bases, there was a span of 6 bases. Germline loops: CDR1 SGHVS, CDR2 FNYEAQ. The CDR3 coding sequence is TGTGCCAGCAGACACCACTCCTACGAGCAGTACTTC. The encoded protein is CASRHHSYEQYF.

The chain recombines TRBV5-6 with TRBJ1-4, with D possibly being TRBD1 (6 bases). With 2 bases removed from V and 0 bases from J, the gap between germline ends came to 14 bases. The CDR3 consists of 17 residues. Looked up from germline, CDR1 is SGHDT and CDR2 is YYEEEE. The CDR3: CASSFNRVTSTNEKLFF. The CDR3 DNA is TGTGCCAGCAGCTTTAACAGGGTTACATCAACTAATGAAAAACTGTTTTTT.

To note about this clonotype: A much larger clone differs from this one at a single base, so this may be a read error. V gene TRBV5-1 combines with J gene TRBJ2-7; the D gene could be TRBD1 or TRBD2 (5 bases each). The ends were cut back, 4 bases at V and 9 bases at J, with 14 bases in the middle. CDR3 length: 12 amino acids. CDR1 is SGHRS and CDR2 is YFSETQ in the germline V gene. The CDR3 nucleotides are TGCGCCAGCAGCCCGGGGCCTCTTGGGCAGTACTTC. It is translated as CASSPGPLGQYF.

The gene calls are TRBV28 and TRBJ1-5; D unresolved. Germline V lookup: CDR1 MDHEN, CDR2 SYDVKM. The V gene lost 10 bases and the J gene lost 0 bases, with 16 bases spanning the gap. The CDR3 has 15 residues. Here the CDR3 reads CATAYLGYSNQPQHF. In nucleotides, the CDR3 is TGTGCCACCGCCTATCTAGGATATAGCAATCAGCCCCAGCATTTT.

The genes are TRBV9 and TRBJ2-7; 8 nucleotides match TRBD1. The CDR3 contains 14 residues. The ends lost 3 bases at V and 7 bases at J; junction bases unmatched: 9. Germline V lookup: CDR1 SGDLS, CDR2 YYNGEE. As DNA, the CDR3 is TGTGCCAGCAGCGGGCCCAGGGGGCTCGTTGAGCAGTACTTC. Translation gives CASSGPRGLVEQYF.

This chain links TRBV19 with TRBJ2-2; D remains unclear. V was trimmed by 4 bases and J by 6 bases, leaving 9 bases between them. The CDR3 spans 13 residues. Germline CDR1 reads LNHDA; CDR2 reads SQIVND (reference sequence). In DNA form, the CDR3 reads TGTGCCAGTAGTACCGTCCGGGCCGGGGAGCTGTTTTTT. Translated, it gives CASSTVRAGELFF.

In its sample, this clonotype was seen once. Since a much larger clone is just one base distant, this may be a read error. The chain uses TRBV20-1 and TRBJ1-1; 8 nucleotides match TRBD1. Trimming at V came to 5 bases and at J to 4 bases, leaving 9 bases not matched to a gene. CDR1 and CDR2 (germline): DFQATT, SNEGSKA (reference sequence). This CDR3 contains 14 residues. This CDR3 reads CSADDRGSSTEAFF. DNA of the CDR3: TGCAGTGCTGACGACAGGGGATCGAGCACTGAAGCTTTCTTT.

The CDR3 here is CSPGEGAKTQYF. CDR3 nucleotide sequence: TGCAGCCCCGGTGAGGGGGCCAAGACCCAGTACTTC. The V and J genes are TRBV20-1 and TRBJ2-5, with 7 bases lining up with TRBD1. The CDR3 is 12 amino acids. Per germline, CDR1 DFQATT and CDR2 SNEGSKA (reference sequence).

This clonotype was seen more than once but under ten times. V gene TRBV20-1 combines with J gene TRBJ2-5; unclear D gene. Trimming removed 0 bases from V and 2 bases from J, with 13 bases in between. There are 15 residues in the CDR3. Per the germline V gene, CDR1 is DFQATT and CDR2 is SNEGSKA (reference sequence). DNA of the CDR3: TGCAGTGCTAGAGAGATGGTAATGGCGCAAGAGACCCAGTACTTC. It translates to CSAREMVMAQETQYF.

As for this clonotype: No DNA is shown, since the ends of the CDR3 on it are uncertain; the CDR3 is the one TCRdb lists. This rearrangement joins TRBV24-1 to TRBJ2-2; TRBD1, as called in the table, went unchecked against the DNA. The CDR3 is 21 residues long, ends included. The germline CDR1 and CDR2 sequences are KGHDR and SFDVKD. The chain's CDR3 is CATSDPGDSYEQYFGPGELFF.

In its sample, this clonotype was seen many times. The J gene is TRBJ1-1, the V gene TRBV7-2, with D unresolved. The CDR3 runs to 12 residues. V dropped 8 bases and J dropped 4 bases, with 11 bases sitting between them. Germline CDR1 SGHTA, CDR2 FQGNSA. Here the CDR3 DNA reads TGTGCCAGCTCCAAAGGGTCCACTGAAGCTTTCTTT. Translation gives CASSKGSTEAFF.

This rearrangement joins TRBV5-1 to TRBJ1-2; 7 positions match TRBD1. The junction had 6 bases not matched to a gene; V was cut back by 4 bases and J by 3 bases. The CDR3 runs 14 residues. In germline, CDR1 is SGHRS, CDR2 YFSETQ. Here the CDR3 reads CASSRGQEDYGYTF. As DNA, the CDR3 is TGCGCCAGCAGCCGAGGACAGGAAGACTATGGCTACACCTTC.